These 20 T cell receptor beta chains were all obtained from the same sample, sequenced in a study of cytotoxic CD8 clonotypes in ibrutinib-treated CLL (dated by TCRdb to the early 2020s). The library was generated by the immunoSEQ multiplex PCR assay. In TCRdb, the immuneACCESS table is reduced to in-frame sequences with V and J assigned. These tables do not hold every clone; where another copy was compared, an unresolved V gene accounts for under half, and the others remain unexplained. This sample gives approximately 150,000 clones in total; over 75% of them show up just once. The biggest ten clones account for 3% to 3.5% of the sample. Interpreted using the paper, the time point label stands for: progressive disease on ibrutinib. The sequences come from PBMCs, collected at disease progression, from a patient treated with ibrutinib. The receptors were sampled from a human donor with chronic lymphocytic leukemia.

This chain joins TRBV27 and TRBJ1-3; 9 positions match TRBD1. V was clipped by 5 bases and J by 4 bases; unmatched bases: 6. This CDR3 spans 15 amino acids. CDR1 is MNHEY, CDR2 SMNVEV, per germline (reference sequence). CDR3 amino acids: CASSPTGGEGNTIYF. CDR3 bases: TGTGCCAGCAGTCCTACAGGGGGCGAAGGAAACACCATATATTTT.

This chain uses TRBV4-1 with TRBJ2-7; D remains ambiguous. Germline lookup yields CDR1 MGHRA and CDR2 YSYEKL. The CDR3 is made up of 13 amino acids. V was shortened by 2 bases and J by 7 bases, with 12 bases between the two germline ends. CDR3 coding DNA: TGCGCCAGCAGCCAAAGTGCCGGTCGGGAGCAGTACTTC. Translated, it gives CASSQSAGREQYF.

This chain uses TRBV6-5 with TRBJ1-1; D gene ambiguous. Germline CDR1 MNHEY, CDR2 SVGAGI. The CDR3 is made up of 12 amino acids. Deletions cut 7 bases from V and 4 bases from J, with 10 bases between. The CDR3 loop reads CASNRPGTEAFF. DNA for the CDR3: TGTGCCAGCAATCGCCCGGGCACTGAAGCTTTCTTT.

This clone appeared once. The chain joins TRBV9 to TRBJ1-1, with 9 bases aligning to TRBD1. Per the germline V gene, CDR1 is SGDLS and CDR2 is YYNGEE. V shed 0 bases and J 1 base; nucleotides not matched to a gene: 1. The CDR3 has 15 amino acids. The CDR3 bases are TGTGCCAGCAGCGTAGGACAGGGGGGGAACACTGAAGCTTTCTTT. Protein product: CASSVGQGGNTEAFF.

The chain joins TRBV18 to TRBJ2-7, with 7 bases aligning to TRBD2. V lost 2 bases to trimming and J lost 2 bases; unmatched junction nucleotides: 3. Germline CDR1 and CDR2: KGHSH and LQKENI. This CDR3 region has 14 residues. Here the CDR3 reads CASSPGGGTYEQYF. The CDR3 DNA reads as TGTGCCAGCTCACCAGGCGGGGGAACCTACGAGCAGTACTTC. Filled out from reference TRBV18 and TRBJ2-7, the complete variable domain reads NAGVMQNPRHLVRRRGQEARLRCSPMKGHSHVYWYRQLPEEGLKFMVYLQKENIIDESGMPKERFSAEFPKEGPSILRIQQVVRGDSAAYFCASSPGGGTYEQYFGPGTRLTVT.

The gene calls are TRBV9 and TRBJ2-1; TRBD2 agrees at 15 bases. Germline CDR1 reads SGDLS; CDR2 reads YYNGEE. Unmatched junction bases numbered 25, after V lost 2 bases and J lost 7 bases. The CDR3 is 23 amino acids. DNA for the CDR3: TGTGCCAGCAGCGTTCCGGGACTAGCGGGAGGAAGGGCCCCTGCAACCCCCTTAAATGAGCAGTTCTTC. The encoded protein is CASSVPGLAGGRAPATPLNEQFF.

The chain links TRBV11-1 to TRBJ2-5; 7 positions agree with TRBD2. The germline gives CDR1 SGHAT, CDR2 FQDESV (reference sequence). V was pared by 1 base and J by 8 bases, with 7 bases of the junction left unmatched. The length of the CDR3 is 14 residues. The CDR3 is CASSLELAFGTQYF. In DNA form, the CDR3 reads TGTGCCAGCAGCTTAGAACTAGCGTTTGGTACCCAGTACTTC. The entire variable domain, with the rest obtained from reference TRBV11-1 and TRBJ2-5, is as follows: EAEVAQSPRYKITEKSQAVAFWCDPISGHATLYWYRQILGQGPELLVQFQDESVVDDSQLPKDRFSAERLKGVDSTLKIQPAELGDSAMYLCASSLELAFGTQYFGPGTRLLVL.

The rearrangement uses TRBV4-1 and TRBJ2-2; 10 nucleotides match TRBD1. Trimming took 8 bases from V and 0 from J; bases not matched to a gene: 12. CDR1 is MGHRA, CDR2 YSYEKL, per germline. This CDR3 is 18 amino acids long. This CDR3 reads CASRLGTGASSNTGELFF. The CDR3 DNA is TGCGCCAGCCGTCTCGGGACAGGGGCCTCGTCGAACACCGGGGAGCTGTTTTTT.

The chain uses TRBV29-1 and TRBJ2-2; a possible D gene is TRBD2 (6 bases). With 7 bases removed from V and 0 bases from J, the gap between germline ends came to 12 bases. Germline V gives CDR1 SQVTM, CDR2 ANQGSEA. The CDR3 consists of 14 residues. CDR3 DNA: TGCAGCGGGGGGGTTGCCGCGAACACCGGGGAGCTGTTTTTT. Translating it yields CSGGVAANTGELFF.

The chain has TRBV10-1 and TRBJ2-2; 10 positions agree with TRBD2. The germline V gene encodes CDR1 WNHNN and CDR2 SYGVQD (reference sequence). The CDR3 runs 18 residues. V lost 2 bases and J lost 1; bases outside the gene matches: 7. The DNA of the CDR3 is TGCGCCAGCAGTGAGGCTGGACTAGCGGTCATGAACACCGGGGAGCTGTTTTTT. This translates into CASSEAGLAVMNTGELFF.

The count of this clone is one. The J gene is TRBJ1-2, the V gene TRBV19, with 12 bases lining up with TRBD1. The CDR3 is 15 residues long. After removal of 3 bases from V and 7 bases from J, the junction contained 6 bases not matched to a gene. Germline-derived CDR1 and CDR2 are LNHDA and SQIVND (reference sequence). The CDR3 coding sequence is TGTGCCAGTAGTATCTCCGGGACAGGGGGCAGTGGCTACACCTTC. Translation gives CASSISGTGGSGYTF.

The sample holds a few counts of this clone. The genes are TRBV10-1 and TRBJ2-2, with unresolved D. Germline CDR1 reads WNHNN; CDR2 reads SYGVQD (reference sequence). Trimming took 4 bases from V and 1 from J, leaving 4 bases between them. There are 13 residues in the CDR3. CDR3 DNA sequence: TGCGCCAGCAGTGCGGTGAACACCGGGGAGCTGTTTTTT. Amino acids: CASSAVNTGELFF.

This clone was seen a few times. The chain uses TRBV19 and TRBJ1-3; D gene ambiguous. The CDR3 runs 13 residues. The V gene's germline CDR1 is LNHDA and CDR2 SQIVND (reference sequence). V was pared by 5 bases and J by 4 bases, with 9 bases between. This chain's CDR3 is CASSPDGGNTIYF. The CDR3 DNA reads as TGTGCCAGTAGTCCCGACGGGGGAAACACCATATATTTT.

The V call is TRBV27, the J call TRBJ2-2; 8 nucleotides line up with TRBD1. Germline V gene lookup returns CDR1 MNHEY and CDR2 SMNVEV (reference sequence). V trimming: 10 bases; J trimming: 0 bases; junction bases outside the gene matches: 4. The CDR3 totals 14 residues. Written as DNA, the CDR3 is TGTGCCACCCGGACAGGGTCGAACACCGGGGAGCTGTTTTTT. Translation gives CATRTGSNTGELFF.

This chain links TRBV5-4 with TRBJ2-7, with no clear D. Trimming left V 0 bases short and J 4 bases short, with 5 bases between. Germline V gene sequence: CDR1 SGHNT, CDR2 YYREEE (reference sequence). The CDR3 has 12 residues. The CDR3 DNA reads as TGTGCCAGCAGCTTGGGGCAGTACGAGCAGTACTTC. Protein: CASSLGQYEQYF.

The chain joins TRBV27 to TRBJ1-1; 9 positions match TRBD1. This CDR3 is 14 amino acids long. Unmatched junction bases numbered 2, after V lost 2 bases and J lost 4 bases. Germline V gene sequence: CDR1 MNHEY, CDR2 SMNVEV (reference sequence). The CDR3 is CASSLMTGGTEAFF. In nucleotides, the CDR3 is TGTGCCAGCAGTTTAATGACAGGGGGCACTGAAGCTTTCTTT.

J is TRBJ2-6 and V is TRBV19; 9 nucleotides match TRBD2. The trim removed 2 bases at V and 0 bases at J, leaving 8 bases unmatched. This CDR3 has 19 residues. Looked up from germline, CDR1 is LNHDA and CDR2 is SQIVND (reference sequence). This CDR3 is CASSIKRLAGSSGANVLTF. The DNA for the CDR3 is TGTGCCAGTAGTATAAAAAGGCTAGCGGGGTCCTCTGGGGCCAACGTCCTGACTTTC.

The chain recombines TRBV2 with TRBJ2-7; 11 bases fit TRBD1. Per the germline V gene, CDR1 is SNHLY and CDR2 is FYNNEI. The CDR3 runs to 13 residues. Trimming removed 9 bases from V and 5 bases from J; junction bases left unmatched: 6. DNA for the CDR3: TGTGCCAGTACCCGGGACAGGGGGGACGAGCAGTACTTC. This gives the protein CASTRDRGDEQYF.

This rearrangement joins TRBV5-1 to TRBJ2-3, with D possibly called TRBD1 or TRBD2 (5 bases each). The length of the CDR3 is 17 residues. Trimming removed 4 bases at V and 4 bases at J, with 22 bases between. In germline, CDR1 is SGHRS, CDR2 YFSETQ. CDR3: CASSPVPGTAYPDTQYF. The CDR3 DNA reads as TGCGCCAGCAGCCCCGTCCCCGGGACGGCCTACCCAGATACGCAGTATTTT.

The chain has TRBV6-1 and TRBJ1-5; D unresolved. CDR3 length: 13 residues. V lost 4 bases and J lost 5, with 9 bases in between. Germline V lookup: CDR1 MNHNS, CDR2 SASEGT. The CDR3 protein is CASSGTADQPQHF. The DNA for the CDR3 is TGTGCCAGCAGTGGGACCGCTGATCAGCCCCAGCATTTT.